This T cell receptor (beta chain) was sequenced for a study of OX40 agonist ivuxolimab in advanced cancers. Overall study context: The dose-escalation group included hepatocellular carcinoma, melanoma, renal cell carcinoma and head and neck cancer. Age averaged around 60 years (range roughly 20 to 90), and roughly 80% were male.

The V and J ends lost 2 bases and 3 bases respectively, with 11 bases between them. Looked up from germline, CDR1 is KGHSH and CDR2 is LQKENI. The CDR3 has 15 residues. Details on this clone: The antigen is unknown.

Study-wide findings and caveats: CD8+ T cells were the subset that, on average, had more expanded clones than CD4+.

Sequenced by immunoSEQ multiplex PCR; TCRdb stores in-frame clones only, minus some. Here the sample spans about 79,000 clones, less than 95% being singletons. The sequence derives from an adult with an advanced solid tumor such as melanoma, head and neck, liver or kidney cancer. The genes are TRBV18 and TRBJ1-5; unclear D gene. Material: CD4+ or CD8+ T cells sorted from blood, obtained in a trial of the OX40 agonist ivuxolimab. CDR3 bases: TGTGCCAGCTCACCAAGGAACAGAGACAATCAGCCCCAGCATTTT. It codes for CASSPRNRDNQPQHF.